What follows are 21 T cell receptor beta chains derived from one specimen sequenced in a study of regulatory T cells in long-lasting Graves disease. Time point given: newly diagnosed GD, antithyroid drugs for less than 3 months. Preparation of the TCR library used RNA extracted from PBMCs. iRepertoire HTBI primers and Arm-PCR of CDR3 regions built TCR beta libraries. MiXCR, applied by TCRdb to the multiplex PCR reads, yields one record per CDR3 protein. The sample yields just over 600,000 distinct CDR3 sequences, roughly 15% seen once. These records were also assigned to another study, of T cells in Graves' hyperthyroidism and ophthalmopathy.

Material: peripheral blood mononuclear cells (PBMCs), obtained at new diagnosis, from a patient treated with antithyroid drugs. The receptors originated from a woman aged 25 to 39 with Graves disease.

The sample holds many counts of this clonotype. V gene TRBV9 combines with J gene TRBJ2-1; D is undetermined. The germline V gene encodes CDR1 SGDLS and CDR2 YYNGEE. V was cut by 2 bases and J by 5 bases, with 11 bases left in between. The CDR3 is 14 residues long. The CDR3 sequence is CASSVAIRDNEQFF. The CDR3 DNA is TGTGCCAGCAGCGTGGCCATAAGGGACAATGAGCAGTTCTTC.

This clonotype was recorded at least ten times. CDR3 sequence reads: CASSSPGTSSGDEQFF. The CDR3 nucleotides are TGTGCCAGTAGTTCACCCGGGACTTCCTCTGGCGATGAGCAGTTCTTC. This chain links TRBV19 with TRBJ2-1, with D tentatively TRBD2 (6 bases). The CDR3 extends over 16 amino acids. The germline V and J ends were trimmed by 5 bases and 8 bases, with 22 bases remaining between them. Per the germline V gene, CDR1 is LNHDA and CDR2 is SQIVND (reference sequence).

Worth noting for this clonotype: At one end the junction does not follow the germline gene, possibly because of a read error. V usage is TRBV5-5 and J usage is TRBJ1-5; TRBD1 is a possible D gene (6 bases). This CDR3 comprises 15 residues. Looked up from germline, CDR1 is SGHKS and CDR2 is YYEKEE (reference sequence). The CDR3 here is CASSLGHLLNQPQHF. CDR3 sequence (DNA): TGTGCCAGCAGTTTGGGACATTTATTAAATCAGCCCCAGCATTTT.

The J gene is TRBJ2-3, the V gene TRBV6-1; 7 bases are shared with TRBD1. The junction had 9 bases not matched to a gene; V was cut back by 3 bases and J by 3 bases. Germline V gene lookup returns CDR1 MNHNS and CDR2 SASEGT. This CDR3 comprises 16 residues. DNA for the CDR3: TGTGCCAGCAGTGATCGGTACAGGGGCGGGACAGATACGCAGTATTTT. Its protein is CASSDRYRGGTDTQYF.

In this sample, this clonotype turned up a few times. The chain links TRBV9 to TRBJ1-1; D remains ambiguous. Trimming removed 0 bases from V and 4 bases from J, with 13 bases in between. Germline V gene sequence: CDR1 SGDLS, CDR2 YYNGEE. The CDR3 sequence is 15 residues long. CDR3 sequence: CASSVVPGLSTEAFF. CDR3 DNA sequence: TGTGCCAGCAGCGTAGTTCCGGGGTTGAGCACTGAAGCTTTCTTT.

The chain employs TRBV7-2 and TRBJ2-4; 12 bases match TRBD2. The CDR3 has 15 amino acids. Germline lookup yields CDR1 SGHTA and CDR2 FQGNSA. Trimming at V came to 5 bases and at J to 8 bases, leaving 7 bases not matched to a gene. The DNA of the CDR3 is TGTGCCAGCAGCCGTCAAACTAGCGGGAGGTACATTCAGTACTTC. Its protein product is CASSRQTSGRYIQYF.

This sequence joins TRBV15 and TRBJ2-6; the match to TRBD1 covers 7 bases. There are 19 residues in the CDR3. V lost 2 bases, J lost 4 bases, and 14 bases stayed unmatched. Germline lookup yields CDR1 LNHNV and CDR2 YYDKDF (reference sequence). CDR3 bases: TGTGCCACCAGCAGAAGGCCGGGACAGAGGAAGGCCGGGGCCAACGTCCTGACTTTC. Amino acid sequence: CATSRRPGQRKAGANVLTF.

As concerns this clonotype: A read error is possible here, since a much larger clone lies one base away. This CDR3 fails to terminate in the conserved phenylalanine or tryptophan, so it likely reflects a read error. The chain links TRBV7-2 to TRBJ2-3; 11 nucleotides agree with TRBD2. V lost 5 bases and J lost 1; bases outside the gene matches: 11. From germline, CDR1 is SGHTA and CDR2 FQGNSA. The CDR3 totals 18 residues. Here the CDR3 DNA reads TGTGCCAGCAGCAATAGCCCGGGACTAGCGGTCGGCACAGATACGCAGTATTCT. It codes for CASSNSPGLAVGTDTQYS.

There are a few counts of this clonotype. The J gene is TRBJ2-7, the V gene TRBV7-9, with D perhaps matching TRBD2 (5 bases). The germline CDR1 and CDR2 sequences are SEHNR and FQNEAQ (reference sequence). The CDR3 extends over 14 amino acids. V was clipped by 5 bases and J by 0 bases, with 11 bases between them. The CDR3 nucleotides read TGTGCCAGCAGCGTTAGAGGGAGCTCCTACGAGCAGTACTTC. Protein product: CASSVRGSSYEQYF.

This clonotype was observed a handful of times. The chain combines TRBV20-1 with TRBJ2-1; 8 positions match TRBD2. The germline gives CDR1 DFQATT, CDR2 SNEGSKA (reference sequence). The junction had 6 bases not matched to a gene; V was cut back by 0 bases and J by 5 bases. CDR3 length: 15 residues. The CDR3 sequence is CSAREQGTRHNEQFF. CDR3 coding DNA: TGCAGTGCTAGAGAGCAGGGGACTAGGCACAATGAGCAGTTCTTC.

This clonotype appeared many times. The CDR3 loop reads CATSLGQSYEQYF. In DNA form, the CDR3 reads TGTGCCACCTCCTTAGGACAGTCCTACGAGCAGTACTTC. This chain links TRBV6-1 with TRBJ2-7; a possible D gene is TRBD1 (6 bases). Germline CDR1 and CDR2: MNHNS and SASEGT. V lost 10 bases and J 1 base, leaving 14 bases between the germline ends. CDR3 length: 13 residues.

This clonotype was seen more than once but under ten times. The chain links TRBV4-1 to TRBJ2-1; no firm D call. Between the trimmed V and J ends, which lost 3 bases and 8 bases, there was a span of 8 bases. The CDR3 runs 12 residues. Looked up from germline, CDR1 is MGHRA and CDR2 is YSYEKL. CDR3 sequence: CASSHVLDEQFF. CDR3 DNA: TGCGCCAGCAGCCATGTACTTGATGAGCAGTTCTTC.

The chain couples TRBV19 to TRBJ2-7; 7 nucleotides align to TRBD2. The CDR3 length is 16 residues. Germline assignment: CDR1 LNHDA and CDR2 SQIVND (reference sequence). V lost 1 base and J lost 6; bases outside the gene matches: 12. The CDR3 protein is CASSIGLAGKFREQYF. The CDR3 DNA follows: TGTGCCAGTAGTATAGGACTAGCTGGAAAGTTTCGCGAGCAGTACTTC.

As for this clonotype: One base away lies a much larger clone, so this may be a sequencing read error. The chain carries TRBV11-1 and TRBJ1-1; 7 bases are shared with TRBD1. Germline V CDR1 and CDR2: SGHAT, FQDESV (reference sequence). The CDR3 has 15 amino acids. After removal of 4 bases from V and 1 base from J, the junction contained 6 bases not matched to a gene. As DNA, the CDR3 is TGTGCCAGCAGCTCCTCAGGGGGAGGGAACACTGAAGCTTTCTTT. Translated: CASSSSGGGNTEAFF.

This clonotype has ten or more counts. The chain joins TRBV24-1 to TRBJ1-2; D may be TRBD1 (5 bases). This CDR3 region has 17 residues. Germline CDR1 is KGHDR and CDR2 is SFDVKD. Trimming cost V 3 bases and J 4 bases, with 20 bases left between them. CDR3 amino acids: CATSDIAPTGQVYGYTF. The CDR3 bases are TGTGCCACCAGTGATATTGCCCCTACGGGGCAGGTCTATGGCTACACCTTC.

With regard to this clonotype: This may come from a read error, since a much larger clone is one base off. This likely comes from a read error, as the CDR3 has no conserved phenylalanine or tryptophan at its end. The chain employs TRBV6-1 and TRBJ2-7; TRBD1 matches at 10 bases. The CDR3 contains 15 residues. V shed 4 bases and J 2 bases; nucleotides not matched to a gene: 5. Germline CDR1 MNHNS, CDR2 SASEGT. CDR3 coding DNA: TGTGCCAGCAGTGCTGCCGGGACAGGGGCCTACGAGCAGTACTCC. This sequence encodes CASSAAGTGAYEQYS.

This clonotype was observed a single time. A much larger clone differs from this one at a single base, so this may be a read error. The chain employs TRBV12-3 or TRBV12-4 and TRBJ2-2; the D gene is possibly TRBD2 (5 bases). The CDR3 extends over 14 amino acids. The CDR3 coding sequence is TGTGCCAGCAAATCGAGTCAGGCTACCGGGGAGCTGTCTTTT. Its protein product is CASKSSQATGELSF.

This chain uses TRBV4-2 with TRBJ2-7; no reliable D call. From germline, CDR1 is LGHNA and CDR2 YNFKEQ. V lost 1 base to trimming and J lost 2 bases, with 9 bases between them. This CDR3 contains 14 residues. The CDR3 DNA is TGTGCCAGCAGCCAAGGTAGTTCAGCCTACGAGCAGTACTTC. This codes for CASSQGSSAYEQYF.

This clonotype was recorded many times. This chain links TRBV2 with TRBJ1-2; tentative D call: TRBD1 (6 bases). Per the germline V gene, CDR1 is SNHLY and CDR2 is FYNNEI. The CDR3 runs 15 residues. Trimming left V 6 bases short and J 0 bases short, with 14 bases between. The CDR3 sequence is CASRRQVMANYGYTF. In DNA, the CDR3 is TGTGCCAGCAGGAGACAGGTGATGGCTAACTATGGCTACACCTTC.

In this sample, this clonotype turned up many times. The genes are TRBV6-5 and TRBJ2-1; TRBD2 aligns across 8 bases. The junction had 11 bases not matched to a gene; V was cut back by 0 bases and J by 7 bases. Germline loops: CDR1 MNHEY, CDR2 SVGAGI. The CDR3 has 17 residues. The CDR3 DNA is TGTGCCAGCAGTTACTCTGGACTAGCTTCGAAGGCTAATGAGCAGTTCTTC. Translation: CASSYSGLASKANEQFF.

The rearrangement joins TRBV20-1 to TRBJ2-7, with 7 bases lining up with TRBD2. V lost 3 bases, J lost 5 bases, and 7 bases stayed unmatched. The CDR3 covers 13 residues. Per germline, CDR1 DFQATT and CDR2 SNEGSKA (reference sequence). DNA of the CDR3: TGCAGTGCTAGTGGCGGGAGTGTCCACGAGCAGTACTTC. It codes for CSASGGSVHEQYF.